Below are 23 T cell receptor beta chains sequenced from a single sample in a study of T cells in localized non-small cell lung cancer. Generated by immunoSEQ multiplex PCR, the TCRdb table keeps only in-frame clones and is missing some. The profile shows around 64,000 clones, roughly 90% of them singletons. Sample: peripheral blood, taken before any cancer treatment. The receptors stem from a man aged 40-75 years with stage I lung adenocarcinoma.

The chain uses TRBV7-2 and TRBJ2-3; the D is unclear. CDR3 length equals 14 residues. CDR1 SGHTA and CDR2 FQGNSA come from the germline V gene. V lost 1 base, J lost 3 bases, and 8 bases lay in between. The CDR3 nucleotides read TGTGCCAGCAGCTTAGGTTCCCCTACAGATACGCAGTATTTT. It is translated as CASSLGSPTDTQYF.

This chain joins TRBV28 and TRBJ2-5; TRBD2 agrees at 7 bases. CDR1 and CDR2 (germline): MDHEN, SYDVKM. This CDR3 has 15 residues. V was pared by 3 bases and J by 2 bases, with 6 bases of the junction left unmatched. For the CDR3, the DNA is TGTGCCAGCAGTTTGGAGTGGGACTATCAAGAGACCCAGTACTTC. It translates to CASSLEWDYQETQYF.

V and J are TRBV28 and TRBJ2-1, with TRBD1 matching 9 bases. This CDR3 is 15 amino acids long. V was clipped by 8 bases and J by 5 bases; unmatched bases: 10. Germline loops: CDR1 MDHEN, CDR2 SYDVKM. CDR3 bases: TGTGCCAGCGGATTCGAGGACAGGGGTCACAATGAGCAGTTCTTC. Translation gives CASGFEDRGHNEQFF.

The chain carries TRBV14 and TRBJ2-7, with D perhaps TRBD2 (6 bases). The CDR3 runs to 14 residues. Germline lookup yields CDR1 SGHDN and CDR2 FVKESK. The V end was cut by 2 bases, the J end by 5 bases, with 13 bases between. The CDR3 DNA is TGTGCCAGCAGCCAACGGGGGAGAAGGAACGAGCAGTACTTC. It translates to CASSQRGRRNEQYF. The full variable domain, in which reference TRBV14 and TRBJ2-7 provide the parts outside the CDR3, is EAGVTQFPSHSVIEKGQTVTLRCDPISGHDNLYWYRRVMGKEIKFLLHFVKESKQDESGMPNNRFLAERTGGTYSTLKVQPAELEDSGVYFCASSQRGRRNEQYFGPGTRLTVT.

The rearrangement joins TRBV7-3 to TRBJ2-3; D gene uncertain. This CDR3 comprises 13 residues. CDR1 is SGHTA and CDR2 is FQGTGA in the germline V gene. V dropped 1 base and J dropped 0 bases, with 2 bases sitting between them. DNA of the CDR3: TGTGCCAGCAGCTTAAGTAGCACAGATACGCAGTATTTT. The encoded protein is CASSLSSTDTQYF.

The CDR3 protein is CSVETGNEQFF. The CDR3 bases are TGCAGCGTGGAGACAGGGAATGAGCAGTTCTTC. This chain connects TRBV29-1 to TRBJ2-1, with TRBD1 identical over 7 bases. The germline V gene has CDR1 SQVTM and CDR2 ANQGSEA. CDR3 length: 11 amino acids. Losses at the gene ends were 6 bases for V and 7 bases for J; bases not matched to a gene: 3.

The rearrangement uses TRBV5-6 and TRBJ2-7, with 10 bases matching TRBD1. The CDR3 length is 14 residues. Trimming cost V 3 bases and J 5 bases; bases outside gene matches: 5. Germline lookup yields CDR1 SGHDT and CDR2 YYEEEE. The CDR3 is CASSSRDRGHEQYF. CDR3 nucleotide sequence: TGTGCCAGCAGCTCCCGGGACAGGGGCCACGAGCAGTACTTC. Looking up the rest from reference TRBV5-6 and TRBJ2-7 gives the full variable domain: DAGVTQSPTHLIKTRGQQVTLRCSPKSGHDTVSWYQQALGQGPQFIFQYYEEEERQRGNFPDRFSGHQFPNYSSELNVNALLLGDSALYLCASSSRDRGHEQYFGPGTRLTVT.

V usage is TRBV7-9 and J usage is TRBJ1-2; D gene ambiguous. V was trimmed by 1 base and J by 10 bases, leaving 10 bases between them. The CDR3 contains 12 residues. Germline CDR1 reads SEHNR; CDR2 reads FQNEAQ (reference sequence). The chain's CDR3 is CASSLESTDYTF. The DNA for the CDR3 is TGTGCCAGCAGCTTAGAGTCGACCGACTACACCTTC.

The rearrangement uses TRBV5-4 and TRBJ2-5; D not certain. Germline values: CDR1 SGHNT, CDR2 YYREEE (reference sequence). The germline V and J ends were trimmed by 10 bases and 2 bases, with 21 bases remaining between them. The CDR3 is 15 residues long. The CDR3 sequence is CAVKAGSKTQETQYF. The CDR3 nucleotides read TGTGCCGTCAAGGCAGGTTCAAAAACTCAAGAGACCCAGTACTTC.

This chain joins TRBV7-9 and TRBJ2-4; D is possibly TRBD2 (6 bases). V shed 5 bases and J shed 1 base, with 15 bases lying between them. CDR1 is SEHNR, CDR2 FQNEAQ, per germline (reference sequence). The CDR3 totals 16 residues. The CDR3 loop is CASSPGTLGAKNIQYF. The CDR3 region has the DNA TGTGCCAGCAGCCCTGGGACTCTCGGGGCCAAAAACATTCAGTACTTC.

The J gene is TRBJ2-2, the V gene TRBV19; possibly TRBD2 for D (6 bases). Germline CDR1 reads LNHDA; CDR2 reads SQIVND (reference sequence). The CDR3 extends over 18 amino acids. Trimming stripped 6 bases from V and 0 bases from J, with 20 bases between. In DNA form, the CDR3 reads TGTGCCAGTAGCCCCCGGGGCCTATGGGACTCGAACACCGGGGAGCTGTTTTTT. It translates to CASSPRGLWDSNTGELFF.

V is TRBV19 and J is TRBJ2-5, with 8 bases aligning to TRBD1. Germline trimming cut 1 base from V and 5 bases from J; bases unmatched to any gene: 6. The CDR3 loop spans 15 amino acids. CDR1 is LNHDA, CDR2 SQIVND, per germline (reference sequence). The CDR3 DNA follows: TGTGCCAGTAGTATAGGGGCAGGGGGCTTGGAGACCCAGTACTTC. It codes for CASSIGAGGLETQYF. The whole variable domain, filled in from reference TRBV19 and TRBJ2-5, reads DGGITQSPKYLFRKEGQNVTLSCEQNLNHDAMYWYRQDPGQGLRLIYYSQIVNDFQKGDIAEGYSVSREKKESFPLTVTSAQKNPTAFYLCASSIGAGGLETQYFGPGTRLLVL.

This sequence joins TRBV5-4 and TRBJ2-7; D not resolved. V lost 0 bases, J lost 7 bases, and 8 bases lay in between. CDR1 is SGHNT, CDR2 YYREEE, per germline (reference sequence). The CDR3 loop spans 12 amino acids. Written as DNA, the CDR3 is TGTGCCAGCAGCTTGGGGGTGCTTGAGCAGTACTTC. Protein: CASSLGVLEQYF.

This sequence joins TRBV9 and TRBJ2-1; D gene uncertain. Germline V gene data show CDR1 as SGDLS and CDR2 as YYNGEE. V lost 1 base and J 0 bases, leaving 8 bases between the germline ends. The CDR3 is made up of 15 amino acids. The CDR3: CASSVLVSSYNEQFF. The CDR3 DNA reads as TGTGCCAGCAGCGTATTAGTGAGCTCCTACAATGAGCAGTTCTTC.

The V and J genes are TRBV25-1 and TRBJ2-5; perhaps TRBD1 as D (6 bases). The CDR3 has 14 amino acids. With 3 bases removed from V and 5 bases from J, the gap between germline ends came to 13 bases. CDR1 is MGHDK, CDR2 SYGVNS, per germline. In nucleotides, the CDR3 is TGTGCCAGCAGTGATTGGGGGCGAGAGGAGACCCAGTACTTC. It is translated as CASSDWGREETQYF.

The genes are TRBV29-1 and TRBJ2-7; D uncertain. Trimming took 2 bases from V and 2 from J, leaving 16 bases between them. Looked up from germline, CDR1 is SQVTM and CDR2 is ANQGSEA. The CDR3 is 15 amino acids. The DNA for the CDR3 is TGCAGCGTTGAATCCCCGAGATCAGGAGCCTACGAGCAGTACTTC. Translated: CSVESPRSGAYEQYF.

This chain links TRBV5-4 with TRBJ2-7; TRBD1 agrees at 10 bases. The CDR3 contains 15 residues. Trimming cost V 4 bases and J 1 base; bases outside gene matches: 5. Germline CDR1 and CDR2: SGHNT and YYREEE (reference sequence). This CDR3 is CASSKRQGASYEQYF. CDR3 DNA: TGTGCCAGCAGCAAAAGACAGGGGGCTTCCTACGAGCAGTACTTC.

CDR3 residues: CASSLVAGSGANVLTF. The DNA for the CDR3 is TGTGCCAGCAGCTTAGTTGCGGGTTCTGGGGCCAACGTCCTGACTTTC. The V gene is TRBV7-9, the J gene TRBJ2-6; tentatively, D is TRBD2 (5 bases). Germline V gives CDR1 SEHNR, CDR2 FQNEAQ (reference sequence). Trimming removed 1 base from V and 1 base from J, with 8 bases in between. This CDR3 comprises 16 residues. Filled out from reference TRBV7-9 and TRBJ2-6, the complete variable domain reads DTGVSQNPRHKITKRGQNVTFRCDPISEHNRLYWYRQTLGQGPEFLTYFQNEAQLEKSRLLSDRFSAERPKGSFSTLEIQRTEQGDSAMYLCASSLVAGSGANVLTFGAGSRLTVL.

The chain couples TRBV7-8 to TRBJ1-4, with TRBD1 matching 9 bases. V lost 1 base and J lost 3; bases outside the gene matches: 6. Germline V gives CDR1 SGHVS, CDR2 FQNEAQ. The CDR3 consists of 17 residues. CDR3 amino acids: CASSLETGGLSNEKLFF. CDR3 sequence (DNA): TGTGCCAGCAGCTTAGAAACAGGGGGCTTGTCTAATGAAAAACTGTTTTTT.

The chain has TRBV18 and TRBJ2-7, with D maybe TRBD1 (6 bases). The CDR3 has 15 residues. Trimming pared 3 bases from V and 7 bases from J, leaving 19 bases between. Germline loops: CDR1 KGHSH, CDR2 LQKENI. CDR3 DNA: TGTGCCAGCTCACCGAGTCAGGGGCTCCCCTTAGAGCAGTACTTC. This translates into CASSPSQGLPLEQYF.

The genes are TRBV10-3 and TRBJ2-2; unclear D gene. With 3 bases removed from V and 2 bases from J, the gap between germline ends came to 7 bases. The CDR3 spans 14 residues. Germline V gives CDR1 ENHRY, CDR2 SYGVKD. CDR3 region: CAISEAGNTGELFF. The CDR3 DNA reads TGTGCCATCAGTGAAGCAGGAAACACCGGGGAGCTGTTTTTT.

J is TRBJ2-7 and V is TRBV10-3; 8 positions agree with TRBD2. The CDR3 extends over 13 amino acids. Trimming cost V 11 bases and J 4 bases; bases outside gene matches: 10. Germline V lookup: CDR1 ENHRY, CDR2 SYGVKD. CDR3 sequence: CAVRTSSLYEQYF. CDR3 in DNA: TGTGCCGTCCGGACTAGCTCTTTATACGAGCAGTACTTC.

The V gene is TRBV6-5, the J gene TRBJ2-7, with D perhaps TRBD1 or TRBD2 (5 bases each). Germline CDR1 reads MNHEY; CDR2 reads SVGAGI. CDR3 size: 11 residues. Trimming took off 3 bases at V and 8 bases at J, with 8 bases between the two ends. The CDR3 nucleotides read TGTGCCAGCAGTTATGGGGGACAGCAGTACTTC. Residues: CASSYGGQQYF.